The entry below describes one TCR beta chain. Which antigen it targets is not known. Base qualities are missing; no much larger clone stands one base away. Per the publication, the time point label means: about 28 days (+/-7) after the second vaccine dose. AZD1222 recipients whose second dose came at about 4 weeks and those whose second dose came at about 12 weeks were combined into one group, since spike-specific TCR depth and breadth did not differ between the two schedules. The vaccinee samples were drawn from two UK trials, COV001 and COV002, one of which was a single-blind randomized controlled phase 2/3 trial testing AZD1222 (ChAdOx1 nCoV-19) in healthy adults. For TCRbeta chain sequencing, PBMC samples were collected from trial participants at day 0 and at day 28 after the second dose. This sample is part of a study of T cell responses to AZD1222 COVID-19 vaccine (dated by TCRdb to 2020 to 2023). A note on the overall study: TCR sequencing was performed for 233 trial participants, of whom some 200 were given two doses of AZD1222 and about 25 were given two doses of MenACWY control vaccine. Trial participants were enrolled by age into 18-55, 56-69 and 70-plus year subgroups, with 148, 28 and 57 TCR-sequenced participants respectively.

Points the paper makes about the study in general: Only 5 to 7 AZD1222 recipients were SARS-CoV-2 seropositive at baseline, limiting conclusions about previously exposed vaccinees. Reportedly, almost half of the unique spike-specific TCRs recognized epitopes lying outside the regions that are mutated in the B.1.351 and B.1.1.7 variants. Because no samples from the day 14 peak response were available, repertoires could be characterized only after the peak T cell response. Spike-specific TCR breadth and depth rose significantly after two AZD1222 doses compared with day 0 and with MenACWY recipients. The vaccine-associated CD4 TCRs covered the entire spike protein, and the dominant responses fell in regions 160-218 and 743-854. Participants were mostly white British, with more females than males. The authors suggested clonal diversity may have been underestimated. In the small 56-69-year group, the increase in depth fell short of significance, most likely because of low power.

The CDR3 regions of human TCRbeta chains were subjected to immunosequencing. The published analysis was carried out like this. Repertoire TCRs were matched against a reference library of SARS-CoV-2-specific TCRs generated with the MIRA antigen-specificity platform. Breadth was defined as the fraction of unique TCRs that were SARS-CoV-2-associated, and depth was defined as the fraction of total T cells that were SARS-CoV-2-associated. Using the MIRA data, every spike-specific TCR was mapped to the spike region that the TCR reacted to and assigned to either a CD4 or a CD8 class. Log10-transformed breadth and depth values were compared by one-way ANOVA with Sidak's multiple comparisons tests. The table comes from immuneACCESS by way of TCRdb, which keeps in-frame sequences with V and J called. Part of the clones is missing from these tables; in studies checked, under half for an unresolved V gene and the rest for unknown reasons. V and J calls and clone size come straight from that table; D and trimming were deduced from the DNA. Within this sample are about 140,000 clones, with 90% to 95% of them counted one time only. The ten largest make up 3.5% to 4.5% of the sample.

The junction shows trimming of 3 bases on V and 0 bases on J, plus 19 bases between the germline ends. Based on the germline V gene, the CDR1 and CDR2 sequences are SGHDT and YYEEEE. From its cysteine to its phenylalanine, the CDR3 spans 18 amino acids. Only the CDR3 DNA stays, 54 bases, in frame from base 1. The chain is encoded by TRBV5-6 joined to TRBJ2-4; the D gene could be either TRBD1 or TRBD2, each agreeing at 5 bases. This receptor was obtained from an adult who received the AZD1222 COVID-19 vaccine. The source was peripheral blood, collected 28 days after the second AZD1222 dose. CDR3 reads: CASSWGRGVPLAKNIQYF. The nucleotide sequence is TGTGCCAGCAGCTGGGGGAGAGGGGTCCCACTAGCCAAAAACATTCAGTACTTC.